This T cell receptor (beta chain) was sequenced in a study of T cells after yellow fever vaccination. Turning to the study itself: Fractions low in cell number were prepared with SMART-Seq v4 Ultra Low Input.

This clonotype was seen at least ten times. For TCR, cDNA came from 5'RACE template switching, which added a universal primer site and UMIs. One entry per CDR3 protein, called by TCRdb with MiXCR from the 5' RACE reads. The sample consists of approximately 330,000 distinct CDR3 sequences, roughly an eighth of them appearing once. The sequence derives from a man younger than 35 who received the YFV17D yellow fever vaccine. The specimen comprised CD4+ T cells sorted from PBMCs, sampled 15 days after the yellow fever booster vaccination.

CDR3 coding DNA: TGTGCCAGCTCACCCGGTAACAGGATAGGGGATACGCAGTATTTT. This codes for CASSPGNRIGDTQYF. The chain is built from TRBV18 and TRBJ2-3; a possible D gene is TRBD1 (5 bases). Between the trimmed V and J ends, which lost 3 bases and 6 bases, there was a span of 16 bases. Germline CDR1 KGHSH, CDR2 LQKENI. The CDR3 runs 15 residues.